Each of the 5 T cell receptor beta chains below was sequenced from the same sample in a study of T cell responses to AZD1222 COVID-19 vaccine. TCRdb's copy holds only in-frame clones and misses some; the assay was immunoSEQ multiplex PCR. Counted here are approximately 82,000 clones, approximately 90% occurring once; the ten biggest clones make up roughly 3%. Sample: peripheral blood, taken 28 days after the second AZD1222 dose. Receptors originate from an adult who received the AZD1222 COVID-19 vaccine.

The table lists this clone with a count of one. The V gene is TRBV6-1, the J gene TRBJ1-6; TRBD1 might be the D (6 bases). V dropped 3 bases and J dropped 7 bases, with 10 bases sitting between them. CDR3 length: 14 amino acids. Germline V gene data show CDR1 as MNHNS and CDR2 as SASEGT. The CDR3 sequence: CASSEIQGNSPLHF. The CDR3 DNA reads TGTGCCAGCAGTGAGATACAGGGCAATTCACCCCTCCACTTT.

The V and J genes are TRBV19 and TRBJ1-2; 7 positions agree with TRBD1. The J segment lost 0 bases and the V segment lost 6 bases, leaving 7 bases of the junction unmatched. Germline CDR1 LNHDA, CDR2 SQIVND (reference sequence). The CDR3 is 15 residues long. The DNA for the CDR3 is TGTGCCAGTAGCCGACAAGGGACAGCTAACTATGGCTACACCTTC. Translated, it gives CASSRQGTANYGYTF.

V is TRBV19 and J is TRBJ1-2, with no clear D. CDR1 LNHDA and CDR2 SQIVND come from the germline V gene (reference sequence). CDR3 length: 15 amino acids. Trimming removed 0 bases at V and 4 bases at J, with 12 bases between. The CDR3 is CASSIDQDRRYGYTF. As DNA, the CDR3 is TGTGCCAGTAGTATAGATCAGGATCGGCGCTATGGCTACACCTTC.

This chain connects TRBV12-3 or TRBV12-4 to TRBJ1-2; D uncertain. Trimming left V 3 bases short and J 6 bases short, with 8 bases between. The CDR3 is 12 amino acids. CDR3 amino acids: CASSFGQNGYTF. Written as DNA, the CDR3 is TGTGCCAGCAGTTTTGGTCAAAATGGCTACACCTTC.

This clone was recorded only once. The gene calls are TRBV30 and TRBJ1-1; a possible D gene is TRBD1 (6 bases). Germline lookup yields CDR1 GTSNPN and CDR2 SVGIG (reference sequence). Trimming stripped 0 bases from V and 0 bases from J, with 11 bases between. CDR3 length equals 15 residues. The CDR3 region has the DNA TGTGCCTGGAGTGTCGGGGGGCCGATGAACACTGAAGCTTTCTTT. This encodes CAWSVGGPMNTEAFF.